This T cell receptor (beta chain) was identified in a study of shared clonotypes between healthy human individuals. Sequencing used immunoSEQ multiplex PCR; TCRdb keeps in-frame clones, though not all of them. The sample records a few million clones, roughly 95% being singletons. Germline V gene sequence: CDR1 LNHDA, CDR2 SQIVND (reference sequence). This CDR3 has 13 amino acids. Trimming removed 7 bases from V and 7 bases from J, with 14 bases in between. CD45RO-negative cells were positively selected for CCR7, leaving out terminally differentiated effector memory CD45RA+ cells. This TCR came from a man aged 18-30 years in good health. Some clones in this sample may be carry-over from other donors' samples. This chain uses TRBV19 with TRBJ1-5, with no clear D. Material for sequencing was naive CD8+ T cells from PBMCs. The CDR3 here is CASTLGPGQPQHF. The CDR3 coding sequence is TGTGCCAGTACCTTGGGCCCCGGACAGCCCCAGCATTTT.